This TCR beta chain comes out of a study of early T cells in non-severe SARS-CoV-2 infection. In the study overall: Sequencing of bulk RNA from unsorted whole blood was done, without chain pairing.

Findings and limits, study-wide: VDJdb-based matching was biased toward anti-spike CD8 responses and missed private and CD4 specificities.

About this clonotype: What it recognizes is unknown.

Unique molecular identifiers were attached to individual cDNA molecules. MiXCR, applied by TCRdb to the 5' RACE reads, yields one record per CDR3 protein. The sample holds over 50,000 distinct CDR3 sequences, 6.5% to 9% seen once. V was cut by 5 bases and J by 2 bases, with 10 bases left in between. Germline loops: CDR1 MNHEY, CDR2 SMNVEV (reference sequence). This CDR3 has 15 amino acids. The chain joins TRBV27 to TRBJ2-6, with D perhaps matching TRBD1 (5 bases). The clonotype comes from an adult who was a healthcare worker with PCR-confirmed SARS-CoV-2 infection or an uninfected control (not recorded which). The sequencing input was whole blood. The DNA for the CDR3 is TGTGCCAGCAGTATAGGGGTACCTGGGGCCAACGTCCTGACTTTC. It is translated as CASSIGVPGANVLTF.